This T cell receptor (beta chain) was profiled in a study of blood T cells in healthy people across ages. Study-wide results and limits: Naive CD4+ cells and diversity were both higher in long-lived donors than in aged donors. Older age coincided with a roughly linear decline in TCR beta diversity per million T cells.

In regard to this clonotype: What it recognizes is unknown.

Germline V gene data show CDR1 as WSHSY and CDR2 as SAAADI. V shed 3 bases and J 0 bases; nucleotides not matched to a gene: 17. This CDR3 is built from 19 residues. The use of a sample-barcoded 5' primer and a J-beta primer mix characterized a second PCR of roughly 6 to 12 cycles. CDR3-containing paired-end reads numbering at least 3 million came from each sample. TCRdb called the 5' RACE reads again in MiXCR, with one record for every CDR3 protein. The sample carries roughly 1,500,000 distinct CDR3 sequences, 35% to 45% recorded once. The sample was blood. This chain joins TRBV10-2 and TRBJ2-7; 7 bases map to TRBD1. This receptor was taken from a woman between 18 and 30 years old in good health. CDR3 DNA: TGCGCCAGCAGTGAATCCCCAACTCTGACAGGGTTCAGCTCCTACGAGCAGTACTTC. Translated: CASSESPTLTGFSSYEQYF.